The rows below give T cell receptor beta chains drawn from one sample of a study of blood T cell repertoires in COVID-19. This table comes from immunoSEQ multiplex PCR, and its TCRdb copy is limited to in-frame clones, with some not included. The sample includes roughly 150,000 clones, 70% to 90% of them seen just once. Sequencing was carried out using peripheral blood. The receptor source for this set is a man older than 75 with COVID-19, enrolled during active disease. CDR3s include the opening cysteine and the closing phenylalanine or tryptophan. A D gene is named only where the DNA matches it firmly. Rows may omit the clone size; those that give it use once, few, many or a size class.

d_gene | j_gene | abundance | v_gene | CDR3aa | CDR3nt
TRBD2 | TRBJ2-4 | . | TRBV2 | CASSDGTSKAKNIQYF | TGTGCCAGCAGCGATGGGACTAGCAAAGCCAAAAACATTCAGTACTTC
TRBD1 | TRBJ1-2 | . | TRBV5-4 | CASSLQATGGRGYTF | TGTGCCAGCAGCTTGCAAGCTACAGGGGGGCGCGGCTACACCTTC
TRBD2 | TRBJ2-7 | . | TRBV4-2 | CASSQDLTGGGYEQYF | TGTGCCAGCAGCCAAGATCTGACGGGCGGGGGGTACGAGCAGTACTTC
TRBD2 | TRBJ2-5 | . | TRBV5-6 | CASSRVLVAGPRETQYF | TGTGCCAGCAGCAGAGTCCTCGTAGCGGGCCCGAGGGAGACCCAGTACTTC
TRBD1 | TRBJ2-7 | . | TRBV11-2 | CASSFDRGGDEQYF | TGTGCCAGCAGCTTCGACAGGGGTGGTGACGAGCAGTACTTC
. | TRBJ2-3 | once | TRBV7-2 | CASSLTRSTDTQYF | TGTGCCAGCAGCTTAACTAGGAGCACAGATACGCAGTATTTT
. | TRBJ2-1 | . | TRBV7-6 | CASSLGLQSYNEQFF | TGTGCCAGCAGCTTAGGGCTACAGTCCTACAATGAGCAGTTCTTC
TRBD1 | TRBJ2-7 | . | TRBV3-1/TRBV3-2 | CASSQGMGQGVREQYF | TGTGCCAGCAGCCAAGGAATGGGACAGGGGGTTCGCGAGCAGTACTTC
TRBD1 | TRBJ2-2 | few | TRBV24-1 | CATSDSRQGWRTGELFF | TGTGCCACCAGTGATTCCCGACAGGGCTGGCGCACCGGGGAGCTGTTTTTT
TRBD1 | TRBJ1-6 | . | TRBV13 | CASSLGRTGESPLHF | TGTGCCAGCAGCTTAGGTCGGACAGGGGAGTCACCCCTCCACTTT
. | TRBJ2-5 | . | TRBV5-6 | CASSLERFKPQYF | TGTGCCAGCAGCTTGGAGCGGTTCAAGCCCCAGTACTTC
TRBD1 | TRBJ2-7 | . | TRBV28 | CASRATGVEEQYF | TGTGCCAGCAGGGCCACAGGGGTAGAGGAGCAGTACTTC
TRBD1 | TRBJ1-2 | . | TRBV5-1 | CASSLIGQGDGYTF | TGCGCCAGCAGCTTGATAGGACAGGGGGATGGCTACACCTTC
. | TRBJ2-2 | . | TRBV5-6 | CASSFVEDRNTGELFF | TGTGCCAGCAGCTTCGTGGAGGACAGGAACACCGGGGAGCTGTTTTTT
. | TRBJ1-4 | . | TRBV7-9 | CASSLEGFKEKLFF | TGTGCCAGCAGCTTAGAGGGGTTTAAAGAAAAACTGTTTTTT
. | TRBJ2-7 | . | TRBV5-5 | CASSLVLSRVFHEQYF | TGTGCCAGCAGCTTGGTGCTGAGCAGGGTCTTCCACGAGCAGTACTTC
TRBD1 | TRBJ1-1 | . | TRBV18 | CASSLLSGTGGMNTEAFF | TGTGCCAGCTCCTTATTATCCGGGACAGGGGGGATGAACACTGAAGCTTTCTTT
. | TRBJ1-1 | . | TRBV6-2/TRBV6-3 | CASSYSTSGVGSDTEAFF | TGTGCCAGCAGTTACTCGACGTCGGGAGTTGGGTCGGACACTGAAGCTTTCTTT
. | TRBJ2-3 | . | TRBV28 | CATIDSSTDTQYF | TGTGCCACTATAGACAGTTCCACAGATACGCAGTATTTT
. | TRBJ1-1 | . | TRBV10-2 | CASSEQENTEAFF | TGCGCCAGCAGTGAGCAGGAGAACACTGAAGCTTTCTTT
. | TRBJ1-5 | . | TRBV3-1/TRBV3-2 | CASSQDQGRGQPQHF | TGTGCCAGCAGCCAAGATCAGGGGCGAGGACAGCCCCAGCATTTT
. | TRBJ1-4 | . | TRBV6-5 | CASSYLDRANEKLFF | TGTGCCAGCAGTTACCTTGACAGAGCCAATGAAAAACTGTTTTTT
. | TRBJ2-2 | . | TRBV11-2 | CASSVGKTGNTGELFF | TGTGCCAGCAGCGTAGGGAAGACAGGGAACACCGGGGAGCTGTTTTTT
TRBD1 | TRBJ1-2 | . | TRBV19 | CASSRQGARGYTF | TGTGCCAGTAGTAGACAGGGGGCGCGTGGCTACACCTTC
. | TRBJ1-1 | . | TRBV6-1 | CASSETRQRIMNTEAFF | TGTGCCAGCAGTGAAACGCGACAGAGGATCATGAACACTGAAGCTTTCTTT
TRBD1 | TRBJ1-2 | few | TRBV5-4 | CASSSQGDGYTF | TGTGCCAGCAGCTCTCAGGGGGATGGCTACACCTTC
. | TRBJ2-1 | few | TRBV24-1 | CATSDSSYNEQFF | TGTGCCACCAGTGATTCCAGCTACAATGAGCAGTTCTTC
. | TRBJ2-2 | . | TRBV5-1 | CASWPLGSGTPSTGELFF | TGCGCCAGCTGGCCGTTGGGCTCCGGGACACCCTCTACCGGGGAGCTGTTTTTT
. | TRBJ1-5 | once | TRBV6-5 | CASLRTLSNQPQHF | TGTGCCAGTCTCAGGACACTTAGCAATCAGCCCCAGCATTTT
. | TRBJ2-2 | . | TRBV11-2 | CASSLAIPAGELFF | TGTGCCAGCAGCTTAGCCATTCCGGCCGGGGAGCTGTTTTTT
. | TRBJ1-6 | . | TRBV6-5 | CASRREWNSPLHF | TGTGCCAGCCGCAGGGAATGGAATTCACCCCTCCACTTT
. | TRBJ1-2 | few | TRBV27 | CASSAGLRGGGYTF | TGTGCCAGCAGTGCGGGACTCCGGGGAGGAGGCTACACCTTC
. | TRBJ2-3 | . | TRBV11-3 | CATSIGDRDTQYF | TGTGCCACTTCTATAGGAGATAGAGATACGCAGTATTTT
. | TRBJ1-3 | . | TRBV5-5 | CASTRQSSGNTIYF | TGTGCCAGCACTCGACAGAGCTCTGGAAACACCATATATTTT
. | TRBJ1-3 | . | TRBV2 | CASTPRGEGDTIYF | TGTGCCAGCACCCCGCGGGGAGAAGGGGACACCATATATTTT
TRBD1 | TRBJ2-5 | . | TRBV24-1 | CATSDSKRDSEYQETQYF | TGTGCCACCAGTGACTCAAAGAGGGACAGCGAGTACCAAGAGACCCAGTACTTC